The 3 T cell receptor beta chains presented below share a single source sample, sequenced in a study of T-cell memory formation after mild COVID-19. TCRdb called the 5' RACE reads again in MiXCR, with one record for every CDR3 protein. The repertoire consists of 500,000 to 600,000 distinct CDR3 sequences, with about 20% occurring once and the leading ten covering around 12%. Specimen: PBMCs or a T cell subset sorted from them (not recorded which). These receptors all stem from an adult woman who had mild COVID-19 (a few samples of this study predate the infection). Cell type and time point are not known.

This clonotype was counted between two and nine times. The chain has TRBV4-1 and TRBJ2-3, with TRBD1 identical over 7 bases. Trimming cost V 0 bases and J 7 bases; bases outside gene matches: 10. This CDR3 is 16 amino acids long. The germline gives CDR1 MGHRA, CDR2 YSYEKL. The CDR3 reads CASSQDDRVVGHTQYF. DNA of the CDR3: TGCGCCAGCAGCCAAGATGACAGGGTGGTCGGACATACGCAGTATTTT.

The CDR3 reads CATSDGGAGTEAFF. As DNA, the CDR3 is TGTGCCACCAGTGATGGGGGAGCGGGCACTGAAGCTTTCTTT. The J gene is TRBJ1-1, the V gene TRBV24-1, with D possibly TRBD1 on 5 matching bases. The length of the CDR3 is 14 residues. Per germline, CDR1 KGHDR and CDR2 SFDVKD. With 3 bases removed from V and 4 bases from J, the gap between germline ends came to 11 bases.

The chain uses TRBV30 and TRBJ1-2; TRBD1 is a possible D gene (5 bases). Trimming pared 7 bases from V and 2 bases from J, leaving 17 bases between. The CDR3 contains 14 residues. Germline lookup yields CDR1 GTSNPN and CDR2 SVGIG (reference sequence). The CDR3 DNA follows: TGTGCCTCGAGGCGGGGCCGGGCGAACTATGGCTACACCTTC. Its translation is CASRRGRANYGYTF.